Below are 19 T cell receptor beta chains sequenced from a single sample in a study of response to subunit inactivated influenza vaccine. TCRdb reprocessed the RT-PCR reads with MiXCR, giving one entry per CDR3 protein. The sample comprises 650,000 to 700,000 distinct CDR3 sequences, about 15% of which are singletons, and 9.5% to 13% rests with the top ten. Here the sequenced sample was PBMCs from blood, taken 11 to 12 days after vaccination. The receptor source for this set is a man in his fifties who received an inactivated influenza vaccine.

The chain joins TRBV24-1 to TRBJ2-1; no reliable D call. CDR3 length: 15 amino acids. Germline CDR1 and CDR2: KGHDR and SFDVKD. The V and J ends lost 5 bases and 2 bases respectively, with 12 bases between them. The CDR3 nucleotides are TGTGCCACCAGTGGGTTGGGATCCCCCTACAATGAGCAGTTCTTC. This sequence encodes CATSGLGSPYNEQFF.

This clonotype has a handful of counts. The chain carries TRBV6-2 or TRBV6-3 and TRBJ2-3, with D possibly being TRBD2 (5 bases). Germline V gene lookup returns CDR1 MNHEY and CDR2 SVGEGT. The germline V and J ends were trimmed by 7 bases and 6 bases, with 17 bases remaining between them. This CDR3 is 14 amino acids long. The CDR3 DNA follows: TGTGCCAGCACCCGACAAGCCCCGGGGGATACGCAGTATTTT. As protein: CASTRQAPGDTQYF.

The gene calls are TRBV12-3 or TRBV12-4 and TRBJ1-1; 9 nucleotides align to TRBD1. The CDR3 consists of 13 residues. V shed 3 bases, J shed 13 bases, and the junction held 9 bases outside the gene matches. The CDR3 loop is CASSLGRDREVFF. The CDR3 DNA reads TGTGCCAGCAGTTTGGGCCGGGACAGGGAGGTTTTCTTT.

This clonotype was detected only a few times. The chain joins TRBV6-1 to TRBJ2-7; D remains unclear. Trimming stripped 1 base from V and 3 bases from J, with 7 bases between. The CDR3 totals 13 residues. CDR1 and CDR2 from the germline V gene are MNHNS and SASEGT. The CDR3 sequence: CASSEEGSYEQYF. The DNA of the CDR3 is TGTGCCAGCAGTGAAGAGGGCAGCTACGAGCAGTACTTC.

V gene TRBV5-8 combines with J gene TRBJ1-5; D is ambiguous. The germline V gene encodes CDR1 SGHTS and CDR2 YDEGEE. This CDR3 is built from 16 residues. The V end lost 2 bases, the J end lost 2 bases, and 14 bases lay between the germline ends. CDR3 residues: CASSLGQTSGNQPQHF. CDR3 bases: TGTGCCAGCAGCTTAGGGCAGACCTCGGGCAATCAGCCCCAGCATTTT.

This chain links TRBV10-3 with TRBJ1-3; no firm D call. This CDR3 is built from 15 residues. V dropped 1 base and J dropped 0 bases, with 7 bases sitting between them. Germline V gene data show CDR1 as ENHRY and CDR2 as SYGVKD. Here the CDR3 DNA reads TGTGCCATCAGTGAGTTAGGGAGCTCTGGAAACACCATATATTTT. Its translation: CAISELGSSGNTIYF.

The chain recombines TRBV6-5 with TRBJ2-1; D gene unclear. Trimming left V 6 bases short and J 6 bases short, with 12 bases between. Germline V gene data show CDR1 as MNHEY and CDR2 as SVGAGI. This CDR3 contains 13 residues. In DNA, the CDR3 is TGTGCCAGCAGATATGACCTACTCAATGAGCAGTTCTTC. It is translated as CASRYDLLNEQFF.

In its sample, this clonotype was seen a few times. The rearrangement links TRBV6-5 to TRBJ2-5; D gene unclear. Trimming pared 3 bases from V and 1 base from J, leaving 9 bases between. Germline V CDR1 and CDR2: MNHEY, SVGAGI. This CDR3 is built from 14 residues. The CDR3 bases are TGTGCCAGCAGTTATGGTGGACGCCAAGAGACCCAGTACTTC. Residues: CASSYGGRQETQYF.

V is TRBV14 and J is TRBJ2-1; no reliable D call. The V end lost 0 bases, the J end lost 1 base, and 10 bases lay between the germline ends. Germline CDR1 SGHDN, CDR2 FVKESK. CDR3 size: 16 residues. The CDR3 DNA reads TGTGCCAGCAGCCAAGAATTCATCTCGTCCTACAATGAGCAGTTCTTC. This gives the protein CASSQEFISSYNEQFF.

This clonotype has only one observation. The chain uses TRBV3-1 and TRBJ2-5; 9 nucleotides line up with TRBD1. V gave up 7 bases and J gave up 2 bases; unmatched junction bases: 8. The CDR3 totals 15 residues. Germline V lookup: CDR1 LGHDT, CDR2 YNNKEL (reference sequence). The CDR3 DNA reads TGTGCCAGCACTCAAATGGGACAGGGACAAGAGACCCAGTACTTC. Protein: CASTQMGQGQETQYF.

This clonotype was counted ten times or more. The chain links TRBV5-1 to TRBJ1-2; D remains ambiguous. Trimming removed 0 bases at V and 0 bases at J, with 9 bases between. The length of the CDR3 is 15 residues. Germline CDR1 SGHRS, CDR2 YFSETQ. CDR3 sequence reads: CASSLAGSSNYGYTF. The CDR3 DNA reads TGCGCCAGCAGCTTGGCGGGCAGTTCTAACTATGGCTACACCTTC.

This clonotype appeared a few times. The chain joins TRBV6-2 or TRBV6-3 to TRBJ2-2; D is unresolved. In germline, CDR1 is MNHEY, CDR2 SVGEGT. Deletions cut 6 bases from V and 7 bases from J, with 21 bases between. CDR3 length: 16 amino acids. CDR3 nucleotide sequence: TGTGCCAGCAGCCCGCGGCAACTATTTCTTTTCGGGGAGCTGTTTTTT. Protein product: CASSPRQLFLFGELFF.

This clonotype was seen more than once but under ten times. This chain joins TRBV4-1 and TRBJ2-7; D is possibly TRBD2 (5 bases). The germline CDR1 and CDR2 sequences are MGHRA and YSYEKL. V dropped 0 bases and J dropped 7 bases, with 19 bases sitting between them. CDR3 length equals 16 residues. CDR3 loop: CASSQEPGDPAREQYF. CDR3 sequence (DNA): TGCGCCAGCAGCCAAGAACCCGGGGATCCAGCTAGGGAGCAGTACTTC.

This clonotype was detected only a few times. The chain carries TRBV12-3 or TRBV12-4 and TRBJ2-3, with 9 nucleotides matching TRBD2. The CDR3 sequence is 17 residues long. The trim removed 4 bases at V and 5 bases at J, leaving 13 bases unmatched. In DNA, the CDR3 is TGTGCCAGCAGTTCCAACATAGCGGGAGCACGGGGAGATACGCAGTATTTT. This sequence encodes CASSSNIAGARGDTQYF.

V gene TRBV29-1 combines with J gene TRBJ2-7, with unresolved D. The V end was cut by 4 bases, the J end by 3 bases, with 13 bases between. This CDR3 comprises 13 residues. The germline gives CDR1 SQVTM, CDR2 ANQGSEA. The CDR3 bases are TGCAGCGTTGGGGCAGGTCCTTACTACGAGCAGTACTTC. This sequence encodes CSVGAGPYYEQYF.

In its sample, this clonotype was seen a few times. The J gene is TRBJ2-7, the V gene TRBV5-1, with D tentatively TRBD2 (5 bases). The germline V and J ends were trimmed by 0 bases and 2 bases, with 12 bases remaining between them. Germline V gene data show CDR1 as SGHRS and CDR2 as YFSETQ. The CDR3 contains 15 residues. The CDR3 DNA reads TGCGCCAGCAGCTTGGCCCCTAGCAGTGCCTACGAGCAGTACTTC. Its translation is CASSLAPSSAYEQYF.

This chain uses TRBV4-2 with TRBJ2-2; D ambiguous. Germline CDR1 reads LGHNA; CDR2 reads YNFKEQ. The CDR3 spans 13 residues. V was shortened by 1 base and J by 4 bases, with 4 bases between the two germline ends. The CDR3 sequence: CASSQVTTGELFF. CDR3 in DNA: TGTGCCAGCAGCCAAGTTACCACCGGGGAGCTGTTTTTT.

A few counts support this clonotype. The chain joins TRBV3-1 to TRBJ2-7; D might be TRBD2 (5 bases). Trimming cost V 0 bases and J 3 bases, with 12 bases left between them. The CDR3 spans 15 residues. The germline CDR1 and CDR2 sequences are LGHDT and YNNKEL (reference sequence). The CDR3 spells CASSQDTGKIYEQYF. DNA for the CDR3: TGTGCCAGCAGCCAAGATACGGGAAAGATCTACGAGCAGTACTTC.

This clonotype was counted only a few times. The rearrangement links TRBV28 to TRBJ2-1, with 7 bases matching TRBD1. The CDR3 totals 16 residues. CDR1 is MDHEN and CDR2 is SYDVKM in the germline V gene. J gave up 5 bases and V 6 bases, and 13 bases lay outside the gene matches. CDR3 amino acids: CASSWTRQGRDNEQFF. The CDR3 nucleotides are TGTGCCAGCAGCTGGACCCGACAGGGAAGAGACAATGAGCAGTTCTTC.